These 23 T cell receptor beta chains were all obtained from the same sample, sequenced in a study of cytomegalovirus exposure and HLA in healthy donors. The study ran its PCR with 60 Vbeta and 13 Jbeta primers. The assay was immunoSEQ multiplex PCR, and TCRdb's table has in-frame clones only and misses some. The sample has 75,000 to 95,000 clones, 69% seen once. Sequenced: PBMCs. The receptors derive from a man aged 45-60 years in good health and CMV-seronegative.

A word on this clone: The junction and the germline gene differ at one end; a read error may be behind it. The CDR3 spells CATSPQGSGANVLTF. CDR3 DNA sequence: TGTGCCACCAGCCCGCAGGGGTCTGGGGCCAACGTCCTGACTTTC. The chain employs TRBV9 and TRBJ2-6; possibly TRBD1 for D (6 bases). CDR1 and CDR2 from the germline V gene are SGDLS and YYNGEE. The CDR3 is 15 residues long.

This sequence joins TRBV5-6 and TRBJ2-7; 9 bases match TRBD2. CDR1 is SGHDT, CDR2 YYEEEE, per germline. CDR3 length: 17 residues. J was trimmed by 5 bases and V by 1 base; bases with no gene match: 13. CDR3 nucleotides: TGTGCCAGCAGCTTGAATTTTGGAGCGGGGGGCGGTCACGAGCAGTACTTC. The encoded protein is CASSLNFGAGGGHEQYF.

This clone was picked up one time. The V gene is TRBV5-6, the J gene TRBJ1-3; D is unresolved. Trimming pared 0 bases from V and 2 bases from J, leaving 12 bases between. Germline CDR1 and CDR2: SGHDT and YYEEEE. CDR3 size: 16 residues. The DNA for the CDR3 is TGTGCCAGCAGCTTGGTCGGAGGGTTGGCTGGAAACACCATATATTTT. Its protein product is CASSLVGGLAGNTIYF. The full variable domain, rest sourced from reference TRBV5-6 and TRBJ1-3, is DAGVTQSPTHLIKTRGQQVTLRCSPKSGHDTVSWYQQALGQGPQFIFQYYEEEERQRGNFPDRFSGHQFPNYSSELNVNALLLGDSALYLCASSLVGGLAGNTIYFGEGSWLTVV.

The rearrangement links TRBV7-2 to TRBJ2-3; D is undetermined. Germline values: CDR1 SGHTA, CDR2 FQGNSA. The CDR3 covers 15 residues. The V and J ends lost 3 bases and 3 bases respectively, with 13 bases between them. The chain's CDR3 is CASSFFLDGTDTQYF. In DNA, the CDR3 is TGTGCCAGCAGCTTTTTTCTAGACGGGACAGATACGCAGTATTTT. Drawing the rest from reference TRBV7-2 and TRBJ2-3, the complete variable domain is GAGVSQSPSNKVTEKGKDVELRCDPISGHTALYWYRQSLGQGLEFLIYFQGNSAPDKSGLPSDRFSAERTGGSVSTLTIQRTQQEDSAVYLCASSFFLDGTDTQYFGPGTRLTVL.

J is TRBJ1-1 and V is TRBV7-2; 9 bases fit TRBD1. Trimming at V came to 3 bases and at J to 3 bases, leaving 5 bases not matched to a gene. Per the germline V gene, CDR1 is SGHTA and CDR2 is FQGNSA. The CDR3 loop spans 15 amino acids. The CDR3 DNA sequence: TGTGCCAGCAGCTTTTCGACAGGGGGGGACACTGAAGCTTTCTTT. It translates to CASSFSTGGDTEAFF.

The chain combines TRBV7-2 with TRBJ1-2, with D perhaps matching TRBD1 (5 bases). Trimming took off 5 bases at V and 8 bases at J, with 15 bases between the two ends. CDR1 and CDR2 (germline): SGHTA, FQGNSA. The CDR3 contains 13 residues. This CDR3 reads CASSPDRGMGYTF. In DNA form, the CDR3 reads TGTGCCAGCAGCCCGGACCGGGGGATGGGCTACACCTTC. The full variable domain, rest sourced from reference TRBV7-2 and TRBJ1-2, is GAGVSQSPSNKVTEKGKDVELRCDPISGHTALYWYRQSLGQGLEFLIYFQGNSAPDKSGLPSDRFSAERTGGSVSTLTIQRTQQEDSAVYLCASSPDRGMGYTFGSGTRLTVV.

The chain combines TRBV7-2 with TRBJ2-3; D ambiguous. V was cut by 2 bases and J by 3 bases, with 3 bases left in between. Germline V gene lookup returns CDR1 SGHTA and CDR2 FQGNSA. The length of the CDR3 is 12 residues. The DNA of the CDR3 is TGTGCCAGCAGCTTATTAACAGATACGCAGTATTTT. Protein: CASSLLTDTQYF.

The J gene is TRBJ2-5, the V gene TRBV5-1; D may be TRBD1 (6 bases). The CDR3 sequence is 16 residues long. Deletions cut 4 bases from V and 0 bases from J, with 16 bases between. Germline V gene sequence: CDR1 SGHRS, CDR2 YFSETQ. CDR3 region: CASSGGETGYQETQYF. CDR3 coding DNA: TGCGCCAGCAGCGGGGGAGAAACAGGGTACCAAGAGACCCAGTACTTC.

The chain uses TRBV4-2 and TRBJ1-5; D is undetermined. This CDR3 region has 17 residues. Germline CDR1 is LGHNA and CDR2 is YNFKEQ. Trimming left V 0 bases short and J 1 base short, with 13 bases between. The CDR3 is CASSQDVGGRSNQPQHF. The CDR3 bases are TGTGCCAGCAGCCAAGATGTGGGAGGGCGGAGCAATCAGCCCCAGCATTTT.

The chain is built from TRBV11-2 and TRBJ2-4, with a weak D call TRBD1 (5 bases). CDR1 is SGHAT, CDR2 FQNNGV, per germline. Trimming left V 1 base short and J 6 bases short, with 7 bases between. The CDR3 consists of 13 residues. In nucleotides, the CDR3 is TGTGCCAGCAGCTTAGGGGGCGGAAACATTCAGTACTTC. The encoded protein is CASSLGGGNIQYF.

The chain uses TRBV5-1 and TRBJ2-7; tentative D call: TRBD1 (5 bases). In germline, CDR1 is SGHRS, CDR2 YFSETQ. The ends were cut back, 0 bases at V and 2 bases at J, with 12 bases in the middle. The CDR3 has 15 amino acids. The CDR3 here is CASSLGSPDTYEQYF. CDR3 nucleotides: TGCGCCAGCAGCTTGGGGTCTCCGGACACCTACGAGCAGTACTTC.

This clone was counted only a few times. A junction boundary mismatches the germline segment, possibly from a read error. The genes are TRBV4-1 and TRBJ1-1; D is possibly TRBD1 (6 bases). Germline V gives CDR1 MGHRA, CDR2 YSYEKL. This CDR3 comprises 14 residues. The CDR3 bases are TGCGCCAGAAGCCAATCCGGGACAACGGACGAGGCTTTCTTT. Its translation is CARSQSGTTDEAFF.

The genes are TRBV6-1 and TRBJ1-2; 7 nucleotides align to TRBD1. After removal of 8 bases from V and 5 bases from J, the junction contained 5 bases not matched to a gene. This CDR3 region has 12 residues. Germline V lookup: CDR1 MNHNS, CDR2 SASEGT. In DNA form, the CDR3 reads TGTGCCAGCGGGGACAGTAGGTATGGCTACACCTTC. It codes for CASGDSRYGYTF.

This clone was counted many times. The chain has TRBV2 and TRBJ2-2; 10 bases agree with TRBD2. The germline V gene has CDR1 SNHLY and CDR2 FYNNEI. J was trimmed by 5 bases and V by 4 bases; bases with no gene match: 4. The CDR3 contains 15 residues. Here the CDR3 reads CASSGWGLATGELFF. CDR3 bases: TGTGCCAGCAGTGGGTGGGGACTAGCGACCGGGGAGCTGTTTTTT.

The chain recombines TRBV29-1 with TRBJ2-3, with 14 bases that match TRBD2. The ends lost 2 bases at V and 4 bases at J; junction bases unmatched: 5. Germline lookup yields CDR1 SQVTM and CDR2 ANQGSEA. The CDR3 consists of 16 residues. The CDR3 reads CSVETGTSGGADTQYF. In nucleotides, the CDR3 is TGCAGCGTTGAAACCGGGACTAGCGGGGGAGCAGATACGCAGTATTTT.

This clone was counted between two and nine times. The rearrangement uses TRBV27 and TRBJ2-1; 11 bases are shared with TRBD1. The CDR3 sequence is 18 residues long. V was pared by 3 bases and J by 9 bases, with 16 bases of the junction left unmatched. The germline CDR1 and CDR2 sequences are MNHEY and SMNVEV (reference sequence). CDR3 sequence: CASSFRRPTGTGGGEQFF. The CDR3 DNA sequence: TGTGCCAGCAGTTTTAGACGACCTACCGGGACAGGGGGTGGTGAGCAGTTCTTC.

The chain is built from TRBV7-2 and TRBJ1-6; D uncertain. This CDR3 has 14 amino acids. The germline V gene encodes CDR1 SGHTA and CDR2 FQGNSA. V was cut by 5 bases and J by 6 bases, with 11 bases left in between. CDR3 DNA: TGTGCCAGCAGCCCATTCCCGAGTAATTCACCCCTCCACTTT. This gives the protein CASSPFPSNSPLHF.

This chain connects TRBV10-3 to TRBJ2-7; tentative D call: TRBD2 (5 bases). V lost 3 bases and J 3 bases, leaving 21 bases between the germline ends. The CDR3 spans 17 residues. Germline values: CDR1 ENHRY, CDR2 SYGVKD. CDR3 residues: CAISDTLDRGVNYEQYV. The CDR3 DNA reads as TGTGCCATCAGTGATACCCTCGACCGGGGAGTTAACTACGAGCAGTACGTC.

The chain is built from TRBV2 and TRBJ1-1, with D hard to call. The V and J ends lost 3 bases and 1 base respectively, with 6 bases between them. This CDR3 contains 13 residues. In germline, CDR1 is SNHLY, CDR2 FYNNEI. In DNA, the CDR3 is TGTGCCAGCAGTGAGCGACAGAACACTGAAGCTTTCTTT. Amino acids: CASSERQNTEAFF. The whole variable domain, remainder taken from reference TRBV2 and TRBJ1-1, is EPEVTQTPSHQVTQMGQEVILRCVPISNHLYFYWYRQILGQKVEFLVSFYNNEISEKSEIFDDQFSVERPDGSNFTLKIRSTKLEDSAMYFCASSERQNTEAFFGQGTRLTVV.

The chain is built from TRBV5-1 and TRBJ2-1, with TRBD1 as a possible D gene (6 bases). The V gene's germline CDR1 is SGHRS and CDR2 YFSETQ. The CDR3 sequence is 13 residues long. Trimming cost V 2 bases and J 9 bases, with 12 bases left between them. In DNA, the CDR3 is TGCGCCAGCAGCTTACAGGGTGACGGTGAGCAGTTCTTC. This codes for CASSLQGDGEQFF.

This clone was found a few times. V is TRBV7-9 and J is TRBJ2-3; 9 positions agree with TRBD1. The V and J ends lost 3 bases and 4 bases, in that order; junction bases with no gene match: 8. The CDR3 is made up of 16 amino acids. In germline, CDR1 is SEHNR, CDR2 FQNEAQ (reference sequence). CDR3: CASSLPGQGLPDTQYF. CDR3 sequence (DNA): TGTGCCAGCAGCTTGCCGGGACAGGGTCTGCCAGATACGCAGTATTTT.

The rearrangement uses TRBV19 and TRBJ1-1, with D possibly TRBD1 on 5 matching bases. There are 13 residues in the CDR3. V lost 7 bases to trimming and J lost 6 bases, with 15 bases between them. Germline CDR1 LNHDA, CDR2 SQIVND (reference sequence). The CDR3 region is CASTIRGGAEAFF. The CDR3 DNA reads TGTGCCAGTACCATTAGGGGAGGGGCTGAAGCTTTCTTT. Full variable domain (rest looked up from reference TRBV19 and TRBJ1-1): DGGITQSPKYLFRKEGQNVTLSCEQNLNHDAMYWYRQDPGQGLRLIYYSQIVNDFQKGDIAEGYSVSREKKESFPLTVTSAQKNPTAFYLCASTIRGGAEAFFGQGTRLTVV.

V gene TRBV5-1 combines with J gene TRBJ1-1; D possibly corresponds to TRBD1 (5 bases). Germline values: CDR1 SGHRS, CDR2 YFSETQ. V dropped 7 bases and J dropped 1 base, with 14 bases sitting between them. The CDR3 is 14 residues long. CDR3 sequence reads: CASGDGGSNTEAFF. CDR3 DNA sequence: TGCGCCAGCGGGGACGGGGGATCGAACACTGAAGCTTTCTTT.